This is a list of T cell receptor beta chains from one sample in a study of blood T cell repertoires in COVID-19. Profiling relied on immunoSEQ multiplex PCR, and the TCRdb table lists in-frame clones only, not all of them. The sample carries nearly 250,000 clones, 82% recorded once. The sample comprised peripheral blood. These receptors were taken from a woman of 80 years or more with acute or convalescent COVID-19. Both conserved end residues are part of each CDR3. The D gene is left open where the match is weak. The size field is filled for only some rows; it gives once, few, many or a size class.

d_call cdr3_length clone_size j_call v_call cdr3_nt cdr3_aa
. 16 . TRBJ2-6 TRBV9 TGTGCCAGCAGCGCATTTCCGGGCTCTGGGGCCAACGTCCTGACTTTC CASSAFPGSGANVLTF
. 15 . TRBJ2-2 TRBV4-2 TGTGCCAGCAGCCAAGATTACGTAACAGATCGGGAGCTGTTTTTT CASSQDYVTDRELFF
. 12 once TRBJ1-5 TRBV6-2/TRBV6-3 TGTGCCAGCAGCCTGAGGAATCAGCCCCAGCATTTT CASSLRNQPQHF
. 15 . TRBJ2-4 TRBV27 TGTGCCAGCAGTTTAGGGGGCCTAGCCAAAAACATTCAGTACTTC CASSLGGLAKNIQYF
TRBD1 17 . TRBJ1-1 TRBV19 TGTGCCAGTAGTGCCTGGGGACAGGGACGGTTGAACACTGAAGCTTTCTTT CASSAWGQGRLNTEAFF
. 15 . TRBJ1-2 TRBV5-6 TGTGCCAGCAGCGGCGGGAGGGGGTATAGCTATGGCTACACCTTC CASSGGRGYSYGYTF
TRBD1 17 . TRBJ1-1 TRBV19 TGTGCCAGTAGTAGACAGGGGGCGATTGGGAAGAACACTGAAGCTTTCTTT CASSRQGAIGKNTEAFF
TRBD1 14 . TRBJ1-1 TRBV28 TGTGCCAGCAGCCCGACAGGGGCGAACACTGAAGCTTTCTTT CASSPTGANTEAFF
. 17 . TRBJ1-3 TRBV18 TGTGCCAGCTCACCTTTCTTGACAGAGTCCTCTGGAAACACCATATATTTT CASSPFLTESSGNTIYF
. 16 . TRBJ1-1 TRBV19 TGTGCCAGTAGTATTGGCCCGGCGGGGGCGAACACTGAAGCTTTCTTT CASSIGPAGANTEAFF
TRBD2 14 . TRBJ2-5 TRBV11-2 TGTGCCAGCAGCTTACTAGCGGGAGGCGAGACCCAGTACTTC CASSLLAGGETQYF
TRBD2 16 . TRBJ2-1 TRBV4-2 TGTGCCAGCAGCCAAGACGGGGGGGGCCTTTACAATGAGCAGTTCTTC CASSQDGGGLYNEQFF
. 14 . TRBJ2-5 TRBV6-1 TGTGCCAGCAGTGAAGCGGTCAGCCAAGAGACCCAGTACTTC CASSEAVSQETQYF
TRBD1 11 . TRBJ1-2 TRBV20-1 TGCAGTGCTTCCGGACAGGGTGGCTACACCTTC CSASGQGGYTF
TRBD2 16 . TRBJ2-1 TRBV7-2 TGTGCCAGCAGCTTATGGGGGACTAGCGGATACAATGAGCAGTTCTTC CASSLWGTSGYNEQFF
TRBD1 15 . TRBJ2-2 TRBV5-1 TGCGCCAGCAGCTTGGGGACAGGGAAGTCCGGGGAGCTGTTTTTT CASSLGTGKSGELFF
. 15 . TRBJ2-7 TRBV2 TGTGCCAGCAGTCCCGGACTGACGGAACCTTACGAGCAGTACTTC CASSPGLTEPYEQYF
. 14 few TRBJ2-4 TRBV30 TGTGCCTGGAGTGTACGGGGAGCCAAAAACATTCAGTACTTC CAWSVRGAKNIQYF
TRBD2 15 . TRBJ2-1 TRBV11-1 TGTGCCAGCAGCCCCGGGACTAGAGGCTACAATGAGCAGTTCTTC CASSPGTRGYNEQFF
TRBD1 16 . TRBJ1-5 TRBV7-8 TGTGCCAGCAGCTTCCGGACAGGGAGAGACAATCAGCCCCAGCATTTT CASSFRTGRDNQPQHF
TRBD2 15 . TRBJ2-1 TRBV5-1 TGCGCCAGCAGCTTGGCTAGCGGGAAGGGCAATGAGCAGTTCTTC CASSLASGKGNEQFF
TRBD1 15 . TRBJ2-6 TRBV6-2/TRBV6-3 TGTGCCAGCAGTCGACAGGGGGCTGGGGCCAACGTCCTGACTTTC CASSRQGAGANVLTF
. 14 once TRBJ2-7 TRBV10-3 TGTGCCATCAGTGACAGAGACAGCTCCTACGAGCAGTACTTC CAISDRDSSYEQYF
. 15 . TRBJ2-5 TRBV7-8 TGTGCCAGCAGCTTAGTGAGGATACAAAAGGAGACCCAGTACTTC CASSLVRIQKETQYF
. 17 . TRBJ2-1 TRBV21-1 TGTGCCAGCAGCTTTCGCCAACTAGCGGGGGCCCTAAATGAGCAGTTCTTC CASSFRQLAGALNEQFF